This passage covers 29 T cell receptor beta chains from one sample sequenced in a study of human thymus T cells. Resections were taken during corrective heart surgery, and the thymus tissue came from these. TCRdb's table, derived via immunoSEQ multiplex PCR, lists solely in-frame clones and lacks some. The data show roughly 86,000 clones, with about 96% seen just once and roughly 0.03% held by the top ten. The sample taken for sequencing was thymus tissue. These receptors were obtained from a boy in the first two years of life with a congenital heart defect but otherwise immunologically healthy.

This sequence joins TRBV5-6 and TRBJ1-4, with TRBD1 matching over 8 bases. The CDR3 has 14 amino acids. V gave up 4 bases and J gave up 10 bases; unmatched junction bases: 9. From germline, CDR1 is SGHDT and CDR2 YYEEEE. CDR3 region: CASSGRDRGGKLFF. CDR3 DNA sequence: TGTGCCAGCAGCGGGAGAGACAGGGGAGGAAAACTGTTTTTT.

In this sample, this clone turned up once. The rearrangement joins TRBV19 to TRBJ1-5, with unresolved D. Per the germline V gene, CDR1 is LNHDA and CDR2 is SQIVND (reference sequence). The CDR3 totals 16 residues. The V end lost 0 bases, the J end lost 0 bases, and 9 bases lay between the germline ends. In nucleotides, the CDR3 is TGTGCCAGTAGTATAGATGGCCGCCCTAGCAATCAGCCCCAGCATTTT. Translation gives CASSIDGRPSNQPQHF.

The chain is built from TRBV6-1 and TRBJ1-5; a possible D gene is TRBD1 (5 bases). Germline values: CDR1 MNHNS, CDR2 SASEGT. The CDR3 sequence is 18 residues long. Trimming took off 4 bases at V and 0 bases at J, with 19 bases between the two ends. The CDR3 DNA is TGTGCCAGCAGTGTGGGCCGGGACGGTTCATTTAGCAATCAGCCCCAGCATTTT. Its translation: CASSVGRDGSFSNQPQHF.

The CDR3 protein is CASSGRTATNEKLFF. CDR3 nucleotides: TGTGCCAGCAGTGGTCGGACAGCAACTAATGAAAAACTGTTTTTT. V and J are TRBV6-1 and TRBJ1-4, with D possibly being TRBD1 (6 bases). This CDR3 comprises 15 residues. V lost 4 bases to trimming and J lost 0 bases, with 9 bases between them. Germline V gene sequence: CDR1 MNHNS, CDR2 SASEGT.

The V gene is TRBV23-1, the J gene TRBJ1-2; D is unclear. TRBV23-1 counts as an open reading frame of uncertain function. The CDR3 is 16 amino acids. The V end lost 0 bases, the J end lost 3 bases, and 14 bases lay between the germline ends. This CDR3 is CASSQSTDRSYYGYTF. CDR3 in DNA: TGCGCCAGCAGTCAATCGACGGACCGCTCCTACTATGGCTACACCTTC.

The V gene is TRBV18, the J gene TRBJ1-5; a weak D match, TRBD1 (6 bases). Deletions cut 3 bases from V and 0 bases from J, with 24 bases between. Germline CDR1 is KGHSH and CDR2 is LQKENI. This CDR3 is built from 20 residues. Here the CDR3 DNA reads TGTGCCAGCTCACCTTCACCGAAACAGGGTGACTTCAATAGCAATCAGCCCCAGCATTTT. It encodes CASSPSPKQGDFNSNQPQHF.

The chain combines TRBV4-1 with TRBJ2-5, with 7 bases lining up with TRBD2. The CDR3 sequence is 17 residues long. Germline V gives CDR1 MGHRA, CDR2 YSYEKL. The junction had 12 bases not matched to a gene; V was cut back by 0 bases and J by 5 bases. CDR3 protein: CASSQDIGGGISETQYF. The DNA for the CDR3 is TGCGCCAGCAGCCAAGATATCGGCGGGGGAATTTCGGAGACCCAGTACTTC.

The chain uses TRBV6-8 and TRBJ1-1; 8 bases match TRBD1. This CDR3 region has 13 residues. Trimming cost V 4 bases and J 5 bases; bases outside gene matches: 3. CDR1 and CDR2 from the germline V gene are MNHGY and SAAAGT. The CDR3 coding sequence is TGTGCCAGCAGTTGGACAGGGTTGACTGAAGCTTTCTTT. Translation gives CASSWTGLTEAFF.

Here the CDR3 reads CASSPYKADGEKLFF. In nucleotides, the CDR3 is TGTGCCAGCAGCCCATACAAAGCGGACGGGGAAAAACTGTTTTTT. This chain links TRBV5-8 with TRBJ1-4; D remains ambiguous. CDR3 size: 15 residues. From germline, CDR1 is SGHTS and CDR2 YDEGEE. The V and J ends lost 4 bases and 8 bases respectively, with 18 bases between them.

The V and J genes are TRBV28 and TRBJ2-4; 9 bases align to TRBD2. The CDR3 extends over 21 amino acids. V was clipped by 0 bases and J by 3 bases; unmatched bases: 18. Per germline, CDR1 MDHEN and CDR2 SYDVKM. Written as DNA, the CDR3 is TGTGCCAGCAGTTTATGTCCCATTTTTTTCGGTAGCGGGAGAAGCAAAAACATTCAGTACTTC. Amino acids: CASSLCPIFFGSGRSKNIQYF.

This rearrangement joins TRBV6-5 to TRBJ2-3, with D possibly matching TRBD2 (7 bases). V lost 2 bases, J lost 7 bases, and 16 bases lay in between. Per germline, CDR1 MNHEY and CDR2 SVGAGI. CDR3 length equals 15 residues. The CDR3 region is CASSYRGGRRNTQYF. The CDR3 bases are TGTGCCAGCAGTTACCGCGGGGGCCGGCGAAATACGCAGTATTTT.

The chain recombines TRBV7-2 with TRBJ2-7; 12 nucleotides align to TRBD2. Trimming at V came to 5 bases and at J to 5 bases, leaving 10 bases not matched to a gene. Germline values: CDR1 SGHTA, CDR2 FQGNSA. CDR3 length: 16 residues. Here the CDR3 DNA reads TGTGCCAGCAGCCGACTAAGACTAGCGGGAGTCCACGAGCAGTACTTC. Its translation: CASSRLRLAGVHEQYF.

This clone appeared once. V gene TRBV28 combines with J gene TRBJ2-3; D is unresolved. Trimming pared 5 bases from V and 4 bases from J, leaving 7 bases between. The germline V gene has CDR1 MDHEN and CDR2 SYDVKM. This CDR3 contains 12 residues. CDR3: CASSPRADTQYF. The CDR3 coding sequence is TGTGCCAGCAGTCCCCGGGCAGATACGCAGTATTTT.

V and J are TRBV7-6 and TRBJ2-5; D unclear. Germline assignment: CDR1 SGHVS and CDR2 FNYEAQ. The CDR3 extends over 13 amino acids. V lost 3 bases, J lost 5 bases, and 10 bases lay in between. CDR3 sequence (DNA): TGTGCCAGCAGCTTCGTACATTATGAGACCCAGTACTTC. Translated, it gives CASSFVHYETQYF.

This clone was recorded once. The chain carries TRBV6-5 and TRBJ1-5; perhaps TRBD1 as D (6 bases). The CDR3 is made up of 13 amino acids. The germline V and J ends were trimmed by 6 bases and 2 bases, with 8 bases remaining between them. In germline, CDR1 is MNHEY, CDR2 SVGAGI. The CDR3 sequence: CASSHRGNQPQHF. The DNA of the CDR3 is TGTGCCAGCAGCCACAGGGGCAATCAGCCCCAGCATTTT.

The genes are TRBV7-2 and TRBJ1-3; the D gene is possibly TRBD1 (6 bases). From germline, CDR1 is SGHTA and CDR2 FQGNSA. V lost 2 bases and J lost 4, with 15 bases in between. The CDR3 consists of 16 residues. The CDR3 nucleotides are TGTGCCAGCAGCTTATTTCCGGGGGCGGAAGGAAACACCATATATTTT. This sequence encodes CASSLFPGAEGNTIYF.

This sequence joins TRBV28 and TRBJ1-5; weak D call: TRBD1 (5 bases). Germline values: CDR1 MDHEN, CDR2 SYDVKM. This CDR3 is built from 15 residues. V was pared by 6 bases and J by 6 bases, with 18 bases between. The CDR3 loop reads CASSPSRGRRQPQHF. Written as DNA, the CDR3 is TGTGCCAGCAGCCCATCCCGGGGGAGACGTCAGCCCCAGCATTTT. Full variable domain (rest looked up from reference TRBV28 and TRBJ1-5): DVKVTQSSRYLVKRTGEKVFLECVQDMDHENMFWYRQDPGLGLRLIYFSYDVKMKEKGDIPEGYSVSREKKERFSLILESASTNQTSMYLCASSPSRGRRQPQHFGDGTRLSIL.

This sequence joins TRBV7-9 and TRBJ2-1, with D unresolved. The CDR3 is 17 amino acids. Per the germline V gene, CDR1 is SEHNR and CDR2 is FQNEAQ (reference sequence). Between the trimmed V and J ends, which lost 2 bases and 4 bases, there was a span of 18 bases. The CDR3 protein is CASSLSYEAGHYNEQFF. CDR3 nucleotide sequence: TGTGCCAGCAGCTTATCATACGAGGCCGGCCATTACAATGAGCAGTTCTTC.

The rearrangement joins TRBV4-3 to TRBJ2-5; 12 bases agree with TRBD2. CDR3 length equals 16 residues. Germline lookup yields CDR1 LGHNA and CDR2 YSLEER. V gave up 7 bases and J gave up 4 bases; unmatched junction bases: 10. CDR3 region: CASIDGASGGAETQYF. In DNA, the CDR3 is TGCGCCAGCATCGACGGGGCTAGCGGGGGGGCAGAGACCCAGTACTTC.

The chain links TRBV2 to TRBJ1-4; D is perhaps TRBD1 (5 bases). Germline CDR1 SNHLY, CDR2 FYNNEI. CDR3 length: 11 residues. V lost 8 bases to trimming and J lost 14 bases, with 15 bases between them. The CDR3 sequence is CASHERGLLFF. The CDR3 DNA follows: TGTGCCAGCCACGAAAGGGGACTCCTGTTTTTT.

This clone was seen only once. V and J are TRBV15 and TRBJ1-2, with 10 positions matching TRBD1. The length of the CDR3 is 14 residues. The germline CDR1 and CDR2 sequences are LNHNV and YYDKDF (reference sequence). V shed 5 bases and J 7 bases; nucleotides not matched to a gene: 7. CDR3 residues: CATSRQGAIGGYTF. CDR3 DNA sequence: TGTGCCACCAGCCGACAGGGGGCGATTGGTGGCTACACCTTC.

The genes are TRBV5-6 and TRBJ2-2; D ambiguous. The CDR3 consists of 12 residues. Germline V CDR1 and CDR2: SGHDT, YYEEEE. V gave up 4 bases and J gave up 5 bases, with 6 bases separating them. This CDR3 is CASSQTTGELFF. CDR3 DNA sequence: TGTGCCAGCAGCCAAACTACCGGGGAGCTGTTTTTT.

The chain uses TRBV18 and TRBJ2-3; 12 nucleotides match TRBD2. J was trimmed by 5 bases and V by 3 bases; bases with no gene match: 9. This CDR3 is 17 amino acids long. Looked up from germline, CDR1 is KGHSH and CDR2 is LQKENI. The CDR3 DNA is TGTGCCAGCTCACCGGGTCCTAGCGGGAGGGCTGGAGATACGCAGTATTTT. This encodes CASSPGPSGRAGDTQYF.

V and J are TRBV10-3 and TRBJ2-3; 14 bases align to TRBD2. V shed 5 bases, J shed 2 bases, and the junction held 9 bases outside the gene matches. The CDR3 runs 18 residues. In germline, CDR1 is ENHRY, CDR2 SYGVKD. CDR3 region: CAISNGTSGRSPTDTQYF. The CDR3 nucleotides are TGTGCCATCAGTAACGGGACTAGCGGGAGATCCCCCACAGATACGCAGTATTTT.

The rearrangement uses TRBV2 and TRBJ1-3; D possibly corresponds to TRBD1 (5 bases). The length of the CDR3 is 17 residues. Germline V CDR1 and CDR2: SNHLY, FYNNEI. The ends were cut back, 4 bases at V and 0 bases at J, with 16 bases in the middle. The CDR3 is CASSGDDGHFSGNTIYF. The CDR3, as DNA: TGTGCCAGCAGTGGAGACGACGGACACTTCTCTGGAAACACCATATATTTT.

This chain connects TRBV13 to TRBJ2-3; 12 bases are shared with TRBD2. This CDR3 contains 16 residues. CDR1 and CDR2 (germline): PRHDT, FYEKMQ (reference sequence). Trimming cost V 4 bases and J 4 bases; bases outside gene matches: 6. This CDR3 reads CASSSQTSGSPDTQYF. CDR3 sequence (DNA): TGTGCCAGCAGCTCTCAGACTAGCGGGAGTCCAGATACGCAGTATTTT.

CDR3 nucleotide sequence: TGTGCCATCAGTGAAACGGGGAAGGCGAACACTGAAGCTTTCTTT. Translation: CAISETGKANTEAFF. This rearrangement joins TRBV10-3 to TRBJ1-1; no firm D call. V lost 3 bases, J lost 1 base, and 12 bases lay in between. Germline assignment: CDR1 ENHRY and CDR2 SYGVKD. The CDR3 sequence is 15 residues long.

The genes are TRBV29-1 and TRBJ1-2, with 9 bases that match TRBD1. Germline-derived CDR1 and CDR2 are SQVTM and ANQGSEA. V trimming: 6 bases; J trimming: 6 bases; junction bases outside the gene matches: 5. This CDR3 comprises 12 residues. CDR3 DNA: TGCAGCGTCCTGGGACAGGGAAATGGCTACACCTTC. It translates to CSVLGQGNGYTF. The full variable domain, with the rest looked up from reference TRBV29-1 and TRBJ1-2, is SAVISQKPSRDICQRGTSLTIQCQVDSQVTMMFWYRQQPGQSLTLIATANQGSEATYESGFVIDKFPISRPNLTFSTLTVSNMSPEDSSIYLCSVLGQGNGYTFGSGTRLTVV.

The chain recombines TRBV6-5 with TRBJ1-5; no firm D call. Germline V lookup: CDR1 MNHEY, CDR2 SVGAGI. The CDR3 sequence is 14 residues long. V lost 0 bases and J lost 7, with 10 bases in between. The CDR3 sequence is CASSYSGGGQPQHF. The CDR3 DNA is TGTGCCAGCAGTTACTCTGGCGGCGGACAGCCCCAGCATTTT.